This TCR beta chain was documented in a study of shared clonotypes between healthy human individuals. The table came from immunoSEQ multiplex PCR; TCRdb's copy has only in-frame clones and leaves some out. The repertoire has 2 million to 2.5 million clones, roughly 90% of them found once; the top ten carry approximately 0.39%. The ends were cut back, 2 bases at V and 3 bases at J, with 6 bases in the middle. Per the germline V gene, CDR1 is SQVTM and CDR2 is ANQGSEA. The CDR3 consists of 12 residues. Sequences were obtained from naive CD4+ T cells from PBMCs. Subset specified: CD45RA+ positively selected. This clonotype was obtained from a man aged 18-30 years in good health. Some clones in this sample may be carry-over from other donors' samples. This rearrangement joins TRBV29-1 to TRBJ2-3; D is undetermined. The CDR3 sequence: CSVERDTDTQYF. The DNA of the CDR3 is TGCAGCGTTGAAAGGGATACAGATACGCAGTATTTT.